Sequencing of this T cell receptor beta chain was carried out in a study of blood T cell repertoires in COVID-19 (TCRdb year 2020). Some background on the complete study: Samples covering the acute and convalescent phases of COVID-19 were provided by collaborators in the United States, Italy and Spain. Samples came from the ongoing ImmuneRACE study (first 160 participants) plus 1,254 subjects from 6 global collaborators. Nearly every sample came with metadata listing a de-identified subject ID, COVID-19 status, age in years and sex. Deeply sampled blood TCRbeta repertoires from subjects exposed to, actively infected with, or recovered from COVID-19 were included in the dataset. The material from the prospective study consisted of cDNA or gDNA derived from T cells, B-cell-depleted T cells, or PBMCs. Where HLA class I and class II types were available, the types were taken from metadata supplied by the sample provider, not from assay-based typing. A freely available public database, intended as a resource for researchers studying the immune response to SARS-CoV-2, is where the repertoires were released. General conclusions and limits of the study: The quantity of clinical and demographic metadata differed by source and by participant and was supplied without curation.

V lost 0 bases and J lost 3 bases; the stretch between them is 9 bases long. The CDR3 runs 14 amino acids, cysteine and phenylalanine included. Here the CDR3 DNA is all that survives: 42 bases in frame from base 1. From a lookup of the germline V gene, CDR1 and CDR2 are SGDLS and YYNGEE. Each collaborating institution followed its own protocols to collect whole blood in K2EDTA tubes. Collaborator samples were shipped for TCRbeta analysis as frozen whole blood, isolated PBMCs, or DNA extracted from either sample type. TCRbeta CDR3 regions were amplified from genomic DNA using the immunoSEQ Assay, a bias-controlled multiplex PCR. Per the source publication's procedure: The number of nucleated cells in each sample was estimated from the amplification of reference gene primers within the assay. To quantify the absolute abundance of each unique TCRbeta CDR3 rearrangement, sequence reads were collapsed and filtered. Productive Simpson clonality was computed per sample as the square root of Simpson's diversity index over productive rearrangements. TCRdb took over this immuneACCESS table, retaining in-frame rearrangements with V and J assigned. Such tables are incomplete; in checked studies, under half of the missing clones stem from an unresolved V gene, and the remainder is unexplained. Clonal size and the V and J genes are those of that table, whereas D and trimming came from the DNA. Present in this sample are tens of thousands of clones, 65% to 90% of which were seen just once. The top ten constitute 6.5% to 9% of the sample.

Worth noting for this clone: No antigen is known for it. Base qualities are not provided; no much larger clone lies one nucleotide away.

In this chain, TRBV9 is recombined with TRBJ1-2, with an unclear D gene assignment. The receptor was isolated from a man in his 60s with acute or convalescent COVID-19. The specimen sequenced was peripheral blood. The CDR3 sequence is CASSVDPRDYGYTF. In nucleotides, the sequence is TGTGCCAGCAGCGTAGACCCCCGGGACTATGGCTACACCTTC.